One sample yielded the 24 T cell receptor beta chains listed below, sequenced in a study of blood T cell repertoires in COVID-19. The method was immunoSEQ multiplex PCR; TCRdb's version includes in-frame clones alone and lacks a portion of them. The profile shows some 120,000 clones, 85% to 90% of them singletons. Sequenced material: peripheral blood. The origin of the receptors is a man older than 75 with active or convalescent COVID-19.

V is TRBV10-3 and J is TRBJ1-2, with D possibly TRBD1 on 5 matching bases. There are 14 residues in the CDR3. CDR1 and CDR2 from the germline V gene are ENHRY and SYGVKD. V dropped 7 bases and J dropped 0 bases, with 12 bases sitting between them. The CDR3 sequence: CAITGQVPNYGYTF. The CDR3 DNA follows: TGTGCCATCACCGGACAAGTACCTAACTATGGCTACACCTTC.

The chain has TRBV25-1 and TRBJ1-6; D is perhaps TRBD1 (6 bases). Trimming left V 5 bases short and J 7 bases short, with 15 bases between. Germline V gene data show CDR1 as MGHDK and CDR2 as SYGVNS. This CDR3 contains 15 residues. CDR3 DNA sequence: TGTGCCAGCAGTCCTGGACAGCTACGGAATTCACCCCTCCACTTT. Its translation: CASSPGQLRNSPLHF.

This clone was detected once. This chain joins TRBV29-1 and TRBJ2-7; the match to TRBD1 covers 7 bases. V lost 4 bases to trimming and J lost 0 bases; unmatched junction nucleotides: 0. Germline V gene lookup returns CDR1 SQVTM and CDR2 ANQGSEA. The CDR3 totals 12 residues. CDR3 protein: CSVGQGSYEQYF. The CDR3 DNA sequence: TGCAGCGTTGGACAGGGCTCCTACGAGCAGTACTTC.

The genes are TRBV4-3 and TRBJ1-5; 9 bases align to TRBD1. Per the germline V gene, CDR1 is LGHNA and CDR2 is YSLEER. This CDR3 spans 17 amino acids. With V trimmed by 1 base and J by 4 bases, 8 bases remained unmatched. The CDR3 DNA sequence: TGCGCCAGCAGCCAAGGAAGGGACAGGGAACGGAATCAGCCCCAGCATTTT. Translation: CASSQGRDRERNQPQHF.

The V call is TRBV5-1, the J call TRBJ2-7; 7 bases map to TRBD1. J lost 2 bases, V lost 5 bases, and 10 bases had no gene match. The CDR3 runs 15 residues. Germline V gene sequence: CDR1 SGHRS, CDR2 YFSETQ. CDR3 sequence reads: CASSPWPGQTYEQYF. CDR3 coding DNA: TGCGCCAGCAGTCCCTGGCCGGGACAGACCTACGAGCAGTACTTC.

CDR3 coding DNA: TGTGCCAGCAGTTACAGGGGGCAGAACACTGAAGCTTTCTTT. This sequence encodes CASSYRGQNTEAFF. J is TRBJ1-1 and V is TRBV27, with TRBD1 matching 9 bases. The CDR3 is 14 amino acids. With 4 bases clipped from V and 1 base from J, the junction kept 1 base outside the gene matches. Per germline, CDR1 MNHEY and CDR2 SMNVEV (reference sequence).

The sample holds one count of this clone. This rearrangement joins TRBV11-2 to TRBJ1-4; perhaps TRBD1 as D (5 bases). Germline V gene data show CDR1 as SGHAT and CDR2 as FQNNGV. The CDR3 has 13 residues. Deletions cut 3 bases from V and 7 bases from J, with 9 bases between. CDR3 nucleotide sequence: TGTGCCAGCAGCTTCGGGGGACGTGAAAAACTGTTTTTT. Amino acid sequence: CASSFGGREKLFF.

Only one count was recorded for this clone. The V gene is TRBV4-2, the J gene TRBJ1-6; D is unresolved. Germline lookup yields CDR1 LGHNA and CDR2 YNFKEQ. This CDR3 has 15 amino acids. Trimming removed 0 bases at V and 10 bases at J, with 13 bases between. The CDR3 DNA reads as TGTGCCAGCAGCCAAGATTCAGTCCAGGCGTCACCCCTCCACTTT. It codes for CASSQDSVQASPLHF.

V and J are TRBV4-1 and TRBJ1-6; a weak D match, TRBD1 (6 bases). Trimming took off 2 bases at V and 0 bases at J, with 17 bases between the two ends. This CDR3 comprises 19 residues. Germline CDR1 MGHRA, CDR2 YSYEKL. CDR3 residues: CASSQFSPQGISYNSPLHF. CDR3 coding DNA: TGCGCCAGCAGCCAATTCTCCCCCCAGGGGATCTCCTATAATTCACCCCTCCACTTT.

V and J are TRBV7-6 and TRBJ2-6; D may be TRBD1 (5 bases). Germline CDR1 and CDR2: SGHVS and FNYEAQ. V was pared by 3 bases and J by 0 bases, with 15 bases between. The length of the CDR3 is 18 residues. The CDR3 nucleotides read TGTGCCAGCAGCTTGTCGACAGCCACCTCCTCTGGGGCCAACGTCCTGACTTTC. Translated, it gives CASSLSTATSSGANVLTF.

This chain connects TRBV6-5 to TRBJ2-2; 7 bases match TRBD1. Germline values: CDR1 MNHEY, CDR2 SVGAGI. CDR3 length: 15 residues. V was pared by 6 bases and J by 1 base, with 5 bases of the junction left unmatched. CDR3 sequence reads: CASRPTGLNTGELFF. The CDR3 DNA follows: TGTGCCAGCAGACCGACAGGGTTGAACACCGGGGAGCTGTTTTTT.

The V and J genes are TRBV6-1 and TRBJ1-6, with D tentatively TRBD1 (6 bases). The V gene lost 1 base and the J gene lost 8 bases, with 12 bases spanning the gap. This CDR3 has 15 residues. CDR1 and CDR2 (germline): MNHNS, SASEGT. CDR3: CASSEVGGQYSPLHF. CDR3 DNA: TGTGCCAGCAGTGAAGTTGGGGGACAATATTCACCCCTCCACTTT.

V is TRBV11-2 and J is TRBJ1-1; D possibly corresponds to TRBD1 (5 bases). V gave up 0 bases and J gave up 2 bases, with 10 bases separating them. Germline CDR1 is SGHAT and CDR2 is FQNNGV. The CDR3 runs to 15 residues. CDR3 residues: CASSLDGGGNTEAFF. For the CDR3, the DNA is TGTGCCAGCAGCTTAGATGGGGGGGGAAACACTGAAGCTTTCTTT.

The chain links TRBV5-5 to TRBJ1-5; the match to TRBD1 covers 7 bases. The germline V gene has CDR1 SGHKS and CDR2 YYEKEE (reference sequence). The CDR3 is made up of 14 amino acids. V was pared by 4 bases and J by 4 bases, with 5 bases of the junction left unmatched. CDR3 DNA: TGTGCCAGCAGCCGGGGACAGCTGAATCAGCCCCAGCATTTT. This gives the protein CASSRGQLNQPQHF.

The genes are TRBV6-5 and TRBJ2-1, with D tentatively TRBD2 (6 bases). The CDR3 spans 12 residues. Trimming stripped 6 bases from V and 9 bases from J, with 12 bases between. Per the germline V gene, CDR1 is MNHEY and CDR2 is SVGAGI. The CDR3 DNA follows: TGTGCCAGCAGCTGGGACTCCCTTGAGCAGTTCTTC. This sequence encodes CASSWDSLEQFF.

V usage is TRBV5-1 and J usage is TRBJ2-5, with unresolved D. V was cut by 0 bases and J by 4 bases, with 13 bases left in between. This CDR3 region has 15 residues. The V gene's germline CDR1 is SGHRS and CDR2 YFSETQ. The CDR3 nucleotides are TGCGCCAGCAGCTTGGGTACAGACCCCCGAGAGACCCAGTACTTC. It specifies CASSLGTDPRETQYF.

A single count supports this clone. The chain joins TRBV9 to TRBJ2-2; 7 bases agree with TRBD2. Germline V CDR1 and CDR2: SGDLS, YYNGEE. The CDR3 contains 16 residues. The trim removed 5 bases at V and 0 bases at J, leaving 7 bases unmatched. Here the CDR3 reads CASRATGLSNTGELFF. The CDR3 DNA is TGTGCCAGCAGAGCCACGGGACTATCGAACACCGGGGAGCTGTTTTTT.

V is TRBV2 and J is TRBJ2-5; TRBD2 is a possible D gene (7 bases). The V end lost 6 bases, the J end lost 2 bases, and 16 bases lay between the germline ends. The CDR3 is made up of 15 amino acids. Germline CDR1 SNHLY, CDR2 FYNNEI. CDR3 region: CASSRGGGIQETQYF. DNA of the CDR3: TGTGCCAGCAGCCGAGGGGGAGGGATACAAGAGACCCAGTACTTC.

This chain joins TRBV10-3 and TRBJ1-1; a weak D match, TRBD1 (6 bases). The CDR3 has 17 amino acids. Germline lookup yields CDR1 ENHRY and CDR2 SYGVKD. V lost 7 bases to trimming and J lost 4 bases, with 25 bases between them. The CDR3 spells CAITSGLGAGGGTEAFF. CDR3 DNA: TGTGCCATCACCTCTGGACTAGGGGCGGGAGGGGGCACTGAAGCTTTCTTT.

A note on this clone: At one of its ends the junction is not consistent with the germline gene, which may arise from a read error. The chain combines TRBV5-4 with TRBJ2-7; 16 nucleotides agree with TRBD2. This CDR3 has 17 residues. CDR1 and CDR2 from the germline V gene are SGHNT and YYREEE (reference sequence). CDR3 in amino acids: CASSLSPPGLAGGRLDF. As DNA, the CDR3 is TGTGCCAGCAGCTTGAGTCCCCCGGGACTAGCGGGAGGGCGTTTAGACTTC.

The chain joins TRBV5-8 to TRBJ2-5, with a possible D match to TRBD2 (7 bases). The CDR3 totals 14 residues. Germline lookup yields CDR1 SGHTS and CDR2 YDEGEE. The V end was cut by 4 bases, the J end by 4 bases, with 14 bases between. The CDR3 is CASSGWGGRETQYF. CDR3 in DNA: TGTGCCAGCAGCGGCTGGGGGGGGCGAGAGACCCAGTACTTC.

The table lists this clone with a count of one. The chain has TRBV24-1 and TRBJ1-6; no reliable D call. The CDR3 length is 19 residues. Per the germline V gene, CDR1 is KGHDR and CDR2 is SFDVKD. Between the trimmed V and J ends, which lost 1 base and 4 bases, there was a span of 19 bases. CDR3 bases: TGTGCCACCAGTGATTTCCTGTCTCATCCCGCGGCGTATAATTCACCCCTCCACTTT. This sequence encodes CATSDFLSHPAAYNSPLHF.

The V and J genes are TRBV7-9 and TRBJ1-3; D gene ambiguous. Germline loops: CDR1 SEHNR, CDR2 FQNEAQ (reference sequence). CDR3 length equals 10 residues. The V end lost 5 bases, the J end lost 13 bases, and 9 bases lay between the germline ends. The CDR3, as DNA: TGTGCCAGCAGCCCGGGTGGGATATATTTT. This encodes CASSPGGIYF.

The V and J genes are TRBV29-1 and TRBJ1-3; D unresolved. With 7 bases removed from V and 8 bases from J, the gap between germline ends came to 15 bases. The CDR3 is made up of 12 amino acids. Germline V gene data show CDR1 as SQVTM and CDR2 as ANQGSEA. The CDR3 nucleotides are TGCAGCGCCCGACTTGAAACGGACACCATATATTTT. This encodes CSARLETDTIYF.